This T cell receptor beta chain was identified during a study of cytomegalovirus exposure and HLA in healthy donors. A few counts support this clone. Its antigen remains unknown. Trimming took off 3 bases at V and 6 bases at J, with 15 bases between the two ends. This CDR3 is 14 amino acids long. Germline V gene data show CDR1 as SGHNT and CDR2 as YYREEE (reference sequence). Broader study findings: Diagnosis of cytomegalovirus status made by the classifier reportedly showed high specificity and sensitivity. The study labeled 150 or so TCR beta chains cytomegalovirus-associated. Whilst most TCR sequences proved rare, a subset of public TCRs occurred across many donors.

Only in-frame clones appear in the TCRdb table, and some are missing; sequencing was by immunoSEQ multiplex PCR. The data show fewer than 140,000 clones, 88% seen once. This chain uses TRBV5-4 with TRBJ1-2; D gene ambiguous. Sequenced sample: PBMCs. This TCR came from a young woman in good health and CMV-seropositive. CDR3 bases: TGTGCCAGCAGCTCCGGACGGGGTTCGGATGGCTACACCTTC. Protein product: CASSSGRGSDGYTF.